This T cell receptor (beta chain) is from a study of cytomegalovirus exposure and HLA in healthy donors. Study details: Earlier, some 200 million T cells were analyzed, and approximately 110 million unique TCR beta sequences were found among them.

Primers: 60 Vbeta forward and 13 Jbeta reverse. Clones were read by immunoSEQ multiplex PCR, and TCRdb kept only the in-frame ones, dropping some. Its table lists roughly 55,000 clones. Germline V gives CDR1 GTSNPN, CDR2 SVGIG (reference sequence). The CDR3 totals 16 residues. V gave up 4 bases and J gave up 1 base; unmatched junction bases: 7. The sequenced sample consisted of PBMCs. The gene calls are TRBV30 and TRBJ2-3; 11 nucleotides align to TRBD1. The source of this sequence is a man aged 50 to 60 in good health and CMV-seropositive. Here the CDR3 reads CAWMDRGRGGTDTQYF. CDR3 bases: TGTGCCTGGATGGACAGGGGGCGCGGAGGCACAGATACGCAGTATTTT.